The TCR beta chain under discussion was sequenced for a study of T cells in Graves' hyperthyroidism and ophthalmopathy. Study-level findings and limits: Ophthalmopathy was distinguished from stable hyperthyroidism by 13 V-J signatures.

This clonotype came up many times. Its specificity is unknown. The CDR3 spans 17 residues. Trimming took 3 bases from V and 3 from J, leaving 22 bases between them. Germline V CDR1 and CDR2: DFQATT, SNEGSKA (reference sequence). Among the patients, aged 18 to 65, hyperthyroidism was newly diagnosed and had lasted under 2 months. It was uncontrolled infection, other autoimmune disease, pregnancy or lactation that excluded patients. It was RNA transcripts that yielded the amplified TCR beta CDR3 regions. TCR CDR3 underwent first-round RT-PCR with the HTBI primer set. Each CDR3 protein is one row after TCRdb ran MiXCR on the multiplex PCR reads. The table lists 650,000 to 700,000 distinct CDR3 sequences, roughly 17% of them singletons.

The sequence was collected from a man in his fifties with Graves' hyperthyroidism. Sequences were obtained from blood. The chain joins TRBV20-1 to TRBJ2-3, with D possibly TRBD2 on 6 matching bases. CDR3 sequence: CSARTLFGSGLTDTQYF. CDR3 coding DNA: TGCAGTGCTAGGACCCTCTTCGGGAGCGGACTTACAGATACGCAGTATTTT.